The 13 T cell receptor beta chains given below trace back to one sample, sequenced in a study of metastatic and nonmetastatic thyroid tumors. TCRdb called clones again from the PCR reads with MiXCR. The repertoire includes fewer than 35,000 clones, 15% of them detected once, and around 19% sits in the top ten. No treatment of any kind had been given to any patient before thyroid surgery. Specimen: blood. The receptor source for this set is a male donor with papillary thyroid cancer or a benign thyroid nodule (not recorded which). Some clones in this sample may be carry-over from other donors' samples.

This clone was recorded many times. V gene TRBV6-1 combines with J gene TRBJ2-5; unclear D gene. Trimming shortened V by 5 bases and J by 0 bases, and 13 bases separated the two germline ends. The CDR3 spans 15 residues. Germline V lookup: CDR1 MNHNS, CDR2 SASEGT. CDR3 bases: TGTGCCAGCAGTTCCGACGGTGGATACCAAGAGACCCAGTACTTC. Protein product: CASSSDGGYQETQYF.

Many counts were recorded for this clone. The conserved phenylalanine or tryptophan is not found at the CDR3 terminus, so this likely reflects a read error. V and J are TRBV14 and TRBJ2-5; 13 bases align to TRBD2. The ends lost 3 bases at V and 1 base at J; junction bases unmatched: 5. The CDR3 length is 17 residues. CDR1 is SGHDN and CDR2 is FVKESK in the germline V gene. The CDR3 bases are TGTGCCAGCAGCCACCTGGGACTAGCGGGGATCCAAGAGACCCAGTACCTC. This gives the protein CASSHLGLAGIQETQYL.

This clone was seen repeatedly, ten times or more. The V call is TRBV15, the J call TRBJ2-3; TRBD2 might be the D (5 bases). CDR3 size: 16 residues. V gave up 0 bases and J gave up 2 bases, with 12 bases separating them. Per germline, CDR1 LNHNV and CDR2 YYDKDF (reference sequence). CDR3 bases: TGTGCCACCAGCAGAGACGAGGGATCTTTCACAGATACGCAGTATTTT. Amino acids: CATSRDEGSFTDTQYF.

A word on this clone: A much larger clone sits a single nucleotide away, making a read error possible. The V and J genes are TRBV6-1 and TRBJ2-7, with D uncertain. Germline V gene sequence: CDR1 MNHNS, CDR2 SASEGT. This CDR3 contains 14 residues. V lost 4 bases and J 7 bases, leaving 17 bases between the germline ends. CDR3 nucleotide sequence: TGTGCCAGCAGTGGAGTGTCTGGCGCTTTGGAGCAGTACTTC. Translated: CASSGVSGALEQYF.

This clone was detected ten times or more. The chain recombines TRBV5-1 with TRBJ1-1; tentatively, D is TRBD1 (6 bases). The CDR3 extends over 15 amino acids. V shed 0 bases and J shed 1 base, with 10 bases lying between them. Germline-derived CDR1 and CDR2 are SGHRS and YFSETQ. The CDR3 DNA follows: TGCGCCAGCAGCTTGGAGGGGGGGGCGAACACTGAAGCTTTCTTT. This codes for CASSLEGGANTEAFF.

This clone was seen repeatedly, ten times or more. The CDR3 loop is CSVVNRQPPYEQYF. The CDR3 nucleotides are TGCAGCGTTGTGAACCGCCAGCCTCCCTACGAGCAGTACTTC. The chain combines TRBV29-1 with TRBJ2-7; D is undetermined. This CDR3 is 14 amino acids long. Germline V lookup: CDR1 SQVTM, CDR2 ANQGSEA. V gave up 4 bases and J gave up 2 bases, with 15 bases separating them.

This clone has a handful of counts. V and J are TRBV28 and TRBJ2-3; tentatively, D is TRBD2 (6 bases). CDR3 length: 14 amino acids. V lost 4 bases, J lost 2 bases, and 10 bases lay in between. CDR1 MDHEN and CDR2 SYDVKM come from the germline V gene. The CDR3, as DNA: TGTGCCAGCAGTTCGTCGGGACTCACAGATACGCAGTATTTT. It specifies CASSSSGLTDTQYF.

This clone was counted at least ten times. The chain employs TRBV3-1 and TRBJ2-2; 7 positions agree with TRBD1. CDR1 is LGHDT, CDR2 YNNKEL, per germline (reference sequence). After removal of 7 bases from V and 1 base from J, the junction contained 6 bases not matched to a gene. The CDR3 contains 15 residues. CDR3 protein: CASKWGTENTGELFF. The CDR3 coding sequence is TGTGCCAGCAAGTGGGGGACAGAGAACACCGGGGAGCTGTTTTTT.

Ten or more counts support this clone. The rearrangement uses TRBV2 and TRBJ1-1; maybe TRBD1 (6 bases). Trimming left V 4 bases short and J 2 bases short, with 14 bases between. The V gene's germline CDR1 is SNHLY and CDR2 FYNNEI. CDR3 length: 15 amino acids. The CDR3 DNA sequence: TGTGCCAGCAGTGCTCGGACAGCAATCAACACTGAAGCTTTCTTT. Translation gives CASSARTAINTEAFF.

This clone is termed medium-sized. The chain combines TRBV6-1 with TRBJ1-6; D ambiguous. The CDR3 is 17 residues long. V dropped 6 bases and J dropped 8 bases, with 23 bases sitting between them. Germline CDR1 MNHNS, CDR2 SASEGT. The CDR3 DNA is TGTGCCAGCAGATTAGTTGCAGGAGAAGGAAGCTATTCACCCCTCCACTTT. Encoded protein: CASRLVAGEGSYSPLHF.

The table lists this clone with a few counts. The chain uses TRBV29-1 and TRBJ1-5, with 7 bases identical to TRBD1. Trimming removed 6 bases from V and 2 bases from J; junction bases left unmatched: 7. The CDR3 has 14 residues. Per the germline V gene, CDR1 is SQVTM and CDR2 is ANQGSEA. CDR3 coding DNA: TGCAGCGTAGGTACAGGGACAGGCAATCAGCCCCAGCATTTT. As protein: CSVGTGTGNQPQHF. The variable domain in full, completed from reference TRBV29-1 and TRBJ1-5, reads SAVISQKPSRDICQRGTSLTIQCQVDSQVTMMFWYRQQPGQSLTLIATANQGSEATYESGFVIDKFPISRPNLTFSTLTVSNMSPEDSSIYLCSVGTGTGNQPQHFGDGTRLSIL.

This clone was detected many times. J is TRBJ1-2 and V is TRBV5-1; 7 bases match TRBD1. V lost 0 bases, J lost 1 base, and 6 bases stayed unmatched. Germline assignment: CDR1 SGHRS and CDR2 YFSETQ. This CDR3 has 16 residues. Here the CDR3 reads CASSLAGDSYNYGYTF. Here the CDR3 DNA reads TGCGCCAGCAGCTTGGCCGGGGACAGCTATAACTATGGCTACACCTTC.

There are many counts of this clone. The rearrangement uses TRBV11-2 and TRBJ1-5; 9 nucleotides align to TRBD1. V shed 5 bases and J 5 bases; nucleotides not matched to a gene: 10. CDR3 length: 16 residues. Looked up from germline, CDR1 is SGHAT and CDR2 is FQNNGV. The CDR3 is CASSPDRTGAYQPQHF. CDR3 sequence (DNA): TGTGCCAGCAGCCCCGACCGGACAGGGGCCTATCAGCCCCAGCATTTT.